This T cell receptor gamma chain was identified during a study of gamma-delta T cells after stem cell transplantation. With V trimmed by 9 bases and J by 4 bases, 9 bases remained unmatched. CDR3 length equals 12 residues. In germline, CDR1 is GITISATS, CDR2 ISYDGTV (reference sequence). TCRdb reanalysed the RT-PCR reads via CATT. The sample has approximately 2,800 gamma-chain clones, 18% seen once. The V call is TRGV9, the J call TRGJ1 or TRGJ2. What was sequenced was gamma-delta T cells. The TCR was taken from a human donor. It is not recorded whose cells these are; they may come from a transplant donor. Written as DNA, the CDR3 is TGTGCCTTGCTGTGCGGCTATTATAAGAAACTCTTT. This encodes CALLCGYYKKLF.